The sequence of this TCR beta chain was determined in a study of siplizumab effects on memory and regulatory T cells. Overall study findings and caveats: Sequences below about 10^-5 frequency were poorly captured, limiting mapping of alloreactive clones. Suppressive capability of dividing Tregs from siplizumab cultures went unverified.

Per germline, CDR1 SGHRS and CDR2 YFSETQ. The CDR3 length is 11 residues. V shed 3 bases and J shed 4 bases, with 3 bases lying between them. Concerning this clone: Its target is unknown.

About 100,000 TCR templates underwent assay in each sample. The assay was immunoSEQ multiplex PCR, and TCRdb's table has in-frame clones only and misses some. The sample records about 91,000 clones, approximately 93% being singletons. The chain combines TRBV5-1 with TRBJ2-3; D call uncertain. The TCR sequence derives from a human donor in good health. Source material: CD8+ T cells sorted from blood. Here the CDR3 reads CASSSADTQYF. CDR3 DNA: TGCGCCAGCAGCTCCGCAGATACGCAGTATTTT.